Described below is a single T cell receptor beta chain sequence and its context. This entry is derived from a study of blood T cell repertoires in COVID-19. Study at large: There were acute and convalescent COVID-19 samples, and they came from the United States, Italy and Spain. From T cells, B-cell-depleted T cells, or PBMCs came the material, which was cDNA or gDNA.

Clones were read by immunoSEQ multiplex PCR, and TCRdb kept only the in-frame ones, dropping some. The sample includes over 100,000 clones, 88% of them seen just once. Trimming stripped 3 bases from V and 4 bases from J, with 24 bases between. Germline-derived CDR1 and CDR2 are KGHSH and LQKENI. The CDR3 is 18 residues long. The sequence derives from a man over 45 with acute or convalescent COVID-19. The chain has TRBV18 and TRBJ1-2; D gene uncertain. Input material: peripheral blood. DNA for the CDR3: TGTGCCAGCTCACCCCTTGCGGTCAGCCCTTCCTCGGTCTATGGCTACACCTTC. It yields the protein CASSPLAVSPSSVYGYTF.